This T cell receptor beta chain was captured by sequencing in a study of spatial heterogeneity in lung cancer. Across the study: Beta-chain sequences consistently outnumbered alpha-chain sequences in detection. Study results and limitations: Detection of ubiquitous tumor TCRs in blood was higher at resection than follow-up.

Noted time point: blood at routine non-recurrence follow-up after resection. Whole RNA obtained from tumor, nontumor lung or frozen PBMC underwent sequencing without sorting. Unique molecular identifiers tagged every individual TCR cDNA molecule. Using its own MiXCR run on the 5' RACE reads, TCRdb lists one record per CDR3 protein. The repertoire holds around 25,000 distinct CDR3 sequences, with roughly 5.4% as singletons. This clonotype was picked up many times. The antigen is unknown. The CDR3 consists of 17 residues. J was trimmed by 3 bases and V by 2 bases; bases with no gene match: 5. Per germline, CDR1 SGHRS and CDR2 YFSETQ.

Here the sequenced sample was PBMCs, taken at follow-up. The TCR comes from a female donor with early-stage non-small cell lung cancer. The rearrangement joins TRBV5-1 to TRBJ2-3, with TRBD2 matching over 14 bases. The chain's CDR3 is CASSFGLAGGSTDTQYF. CDR3 nucleotide sequence: TGCGCCAGCAGCTTTGGACTAGCGGGGGGCTCGACAGATACGCAGTATTTT.